These T cell receptor beta chains were read from a single sample in a study of early T cells in non-severe SARS-CoV-2 infection. TCRdb independently ran MiXCR on the 5' RACE reads; one entry per CDR3 protein. This sample has around 70,000 distinct CDR3 sequences, with 11% found just once. What was sequenced was whole blood. The receptor set was obtained from an adult who was a healthcare worker with PCR-confirmed SARS-CoV-2 infection or an uninfected control (not recorded which). CDR3s include the opening cysteine and the closing phenylalanine or tryptophan. D genes are given only for firm matches. A row's size may be missing; if present it is once, few, many or a size class.

>TRBD2|TRBV2|-|TRBJ2-1
CASSSLAGGSYNEQFF
TGTGCCAGCAGTTCACTAGCGGGAGGGTCCTACAATGAGCAGTTCTTC
>TRBD1|TRBV28|few|TRBJ1-5
CASSATGGFNQPQHF
TGTGCCAGCAGCGCTACAGGGGGCTTTAATCAGCCCCAGCATTTT
>TRBD2|TRBV20-1|few|TRBJ2-1
CSASTRLAGVYEQFF
TGCAGTGCTAGCACCAGACTAGCGGGAGTATATGAGCAGTTCTTC
>-|TRBV5-1|many|TRBJ1-2
CASSNRTGSYGYTF
TGCGCCAGCAGCAACAGGACTGGGTCCTATGGCTACACCTTC
>-|TRBV7-9|many|TRBJ2-1
CASSSGGGSGGDEQFF
TGTGCCAGCAGCTCTGGGGGCGGGAGTGGAGGAGATGAGCAGTTCTTC
>TRBD1|TRBV2|-|TRBJ2-7
CASRQGASVSYEQYF
TGTGCCAGCAGGCAGGGGGCTAGCGTTTCCTACGAGCAGTACTTC
>-|TRBV28|few|TRBJ2-3
CASTMWSDTQYF
TGTGCCAGCACTATGTGGTCAGATACGCAGTATTTT
>-|TRBV6-6|-|TRBJ2-7
CASRLESYEQYF
TGTGCCAGCCGGCTAGAGTCCTACGAGCAGTACTTC
>TRBD2|TRBV10-1|-|TRBJ2-7
CASSSHSSGKEQYF
TGCGCCAGCAGTTCACATTCGAGCGGGAAGGAGCAGTACTTC
>-|TRBV12-3/TRBV12-4|-|TRBJ2-2
CASSLEVPGTGELFF
TGTGCCAGCAGTTTAGAGGTCCCGGGAACCGGGGAGCTGTTTTTT
>-|TRBV11-2|-|TRBJ2-5
CASSLEGVAGETQYF
TGTGCCAGCAGCTTAGAGGGAGTCGCGGGAGAGACCCAGTACTTC
>-|TRBV7-9|few|TRBJ1-4
CASSLDRERKKLFF
TGTGCCAGCAGCTTAGACCGGGAGAGGAAAAAACTGTTTTTT
>-|TRBV6-1|few|TRBJ2-1
CASTLGGATYNEQFF
TGTGCCAGCACCCTAGGGGGTGCAACCTACAATGAGCAGTTCTTC
>-|TRBV12-3/TRBV12-4|-|TRBJ1-2
CASRRQGLGYGYTF
TGTGCCAGCAGACGCCAGGGGCTCGGATATGGCTACACCTTC
>-|TRBV5-6|many|TRBJ2-7
CASTLLRAFSYEQYF
TGTGCCAGCACTCTCTTGCGGGCATTCTCCTACGAGCAGTACTTC
>-|TRBV5-1|-|TRBJ1-4
CASSSGDSNEKLFF
TGCGCCAGCAGCTCGGGGGACTCTAATGAAAAACTGTTTTTT
>-|TRBV20-1|-|TRBJ2-3
CSAPGSRYTDTQNF
TGCAGTGCTCCGGGGTCCAGGTACACAGATACGCAGAATTTT
>-|TRBV5-5|-|TRBJ2-3
CASSWGSTDTQYF
TGTGCCAGCAGCTGGGGATCCACAGATACGCAGTATTTT
>-|TRBV28|-|TRBJ2-2
CASGTIGELFF
TGTGCCAGCGGTACTATTGGGGAGCTGTTTTTT
>-|TRBV28|-|TRBJ1-1
CASSLGVTNTEAFF
TGTGCCAGCAGTTTAGGGGTTACGAACACTGAAGCTTTCTTT
>TRBD1|TRBV7-2|many|TRBJ1-2
CASSLSMTGGASTF
TGTGCCAGCAGCTTATCGATGACAGGGGGCGCTTCCACCTTC
>-|TRBV9|few|TRBJ2-3
CASSVDGSTDTQYF
TGTGCCAGCAGCGTAGACGGGAGTACAGATACGCAGTATTTT
>-|TRBV9|few|TRBJ2-3
CASSIRLESADTQYF
TGTGCCAGCAGCATTAGACTAGAAAGTGCAGATACGCAGTATTTT
>-|TRBV27|few|TRBJ2-1
CASTDIARYEQFF
TGTGCCAGCACCGATATCGCCAGATATGAGCAGTTCTTC
>-|TRBV14|-|TRBJ1-6
CASSQDGNSPLHF
TGTGCCAGCAGCCAAGACGGGAATTCACCCCTCCACTTT
>-|TRBV5-6|few|TRBJ2-2
CASSLSLRGLTGELFF
TGTGCCAGCAGCTTATCATTACGGGGCCTCACCGGGGAGCTGTTTTTT
>TRBD2|TRBV3-1|-|TRBJ2-1
CASSQVSSGSYNEQFF
TGTGCCAGCAGCCAAGTCTCTAGCGGGAGTTACAATGAGCAGTTCTTC
>-|TRBV6-1|few|TRBJ2-5
CASSERVVRGQETQYF
TGTGCCAGCAGTGAAAGGGTCGTCAGGGGACAAGAGACCCAGTACTTC
>-|TRBV12-3/TRBV12-4|-|TRBJ2-7
CASSFSWGAYEQYF
TGTGCCAGCAGTTTCTCATGGGGGGCCTACGAGCAGTACTTC
>TRBD2|TRBV20-1|many|TRBJ2-4
CSATSGYIQYF
TGCAGTGCTACTAGCGGGTACATTCAGTACTTC
>-|TRBV11-2|many|TRBJ2-3
CASSLEGTTDTQYF
TGTGCCAGCAGCTTAGAAGGGACCACAGATACGCAGTATTTT
>TRBD1|TRBV6-6|few|TRBJ1-4
CASGDRGGEKLFF
TGTGCCAGCGGGGACAGGGGGGGAGAAAAACTGTTTTTT